The entry below gives a single T cell receptor (beta chain) sequence along with its context. What it recognizes is unknown. These data are taken from a study of shared clonotypes between healthy human individuals. Study-wide findings and caveats: What naive subsets generally showed was a larger estimated richness than memory subsets showed.

Trimming left V 6 bases short and J 2 bases short, with 7 bases between. In germline, CDR1 is SGHDN, CDR2 FVKESK. This CDR3 region has 13 residues. A deep-level run was used for the assay. Using immunoSEQ multiplex PCR, the repertoire was profiled, and TCRdb retains in-frame clones only, with some absent. The sample includes about 1.4 million clones, approximately 97% of them seen just once. This rearrangement joins TRBV14 to TRBJ2-2; the D is unclear. The receptor comes from a man younger than 40 in good health. Sequencing input: naive CD4+ T cells sorted from blood. Regarding subset: CD45RA+ positively selected. This CDR3 is CASRVSNTGELFF. CDR3 sequence (DNA): TGTGCCAGCAGAGTCAGTAACACCGGGGAGCTGTTTTTT.